The present entry profiles one T cell receptor beta chain with its context. The specificity of this receptor is unknown. Base qualities are not at hand, and no much larger clone is one base apart. The data originate from a study of control samples from healthy donors and cancer patients (dated by TCRdb to 2020 to 2021). V loses 2 bases at its end and J loses 4 bases; junction bases beyond the gene matches: 11. From its cysteine to its phenylalanine, the CDR3 spans 20 amino acids. Only CDR3 DNA remains: 60 bases, in frame from the first base. CDR1 and CDR2, looked up from the germline V gene, are MGHRA and YSYEKL. The library was built by means of the immunoSEQ multiplex PCR assay. Held by TCRdb, this immuneACCESS table contains in-frame sequences only and omits some clones. Under half of the omission traces to an unresolved V gene where checked; the cause of the rest is unknown. This sample has tens of thousands of clones in its table, and roughly 87% of those were observed once. The top ten clonotypes cover about 4% of the sample.

This receptor was taken from a woman aged 45 to 65 in good health. The sample consisted of blood. The rearranged chain carries TRBV4-1 and TRBJ2-1; the central 16 bases match TRBD2. Here is the DNA: TGCGCCAGCAGCCAAAAGCCGGGACTAGCGGGAGGGAACGTTTACAATGAGCAGTTCTTC. This codes for CASSQKPGLAGGNVYNEQFF.